The 15 T cell receptor beta chains presented below share a single source sample, sequenced in a study of identical twins. From the 5' RACE reads, TCRdb called clonotypes with MiXCR, one entry per CDR3 protein. Of roughly 490,000 distinct CDR3 sequences in the sample, 14% were seen once. The same sample was also used in a study of yellow fever vaccine responses in identical twins.

Input material: CD4+ T cells sorted from blood. The receptors were gathered from a woman between 18 and 29 years old in good health.

Comments on this clonotype: No DNA is shown, since the ends of the CDR3 on it are uncertain; the CDR3 is the one TCRdb lists. This chain connects TRBV23-1 to TRBJ2-2; the table's D gene call, TRBD2, was not cross checked with the DNA. TRBV23-1 is an ORF, with its function uncertain. The CDR3 spans 18 amino acids, including both terminal residues. CDR3 protein: CASTHLAGGRRTPGSCFF.

This sequence joins TRBV15 and TRBJ2-7, with TRBD2 identical over 12 bases. The CDR3 consists of 15 residues. J was trimmed by 4 bases and V by 1 base; bases with no gene match: 2. Germline CDR1 and CDR2: LNHNV and YYDKDF (reference sequence). CDR3 sequence: CATSRGLAGEYEQYF. For the CDR3, the DNA is TGTGCCACCAGCAGAGGACTAGCGGGAGAGTACGAGCAGTACTTC.

The CDR3 reads CASKTGTGRGTGELFF. Here the CDR3 DNA reads TGTGCCAGCAAAACGGGGACAGGGCGAGGCACCGGGGAGCTGTTTTTT. The rearrangement joins TRBV6-1 to TRBJ2-2, with TRBD1 matching 9 bases. CDR1 MNHNS and CDR2 SASEGT come from the germline V gene. The CDR3 spans 16 residues. V was clipped by 7 bases and J by 4 bases; unmatched bases: 10.

CDR3 DNA sequence: TGCAGCGTTGAAGGGGTTAGTGGCTCTGATACGCAGTATTTT. Protein product: CSVEGVSGSDTQYF. The chain uses TRBV29-1 and TRBJ2-3; D is unclear. CDR1 and CDR2 from the germline V gene are SQVTM and ANQGSEA. V gave up 1 base and J gave up 6 bases, with 14 bases separating them. This CDR3 contains 14 residues.

The J gene is TRBJ1-6, the V gene TRBV7-8, with D unclear. The CDR3 consists of 15 residues. The germline V and J ends were trimmed by 5 bases and 4 bases, with 12 bases remaining between them. Germline V CDR1 and CDR2: SGHVS, FQNEAQ. The DNA for the CDR3 is TGTGCCAGCAGCCGCGAAATACGTTATAATTCACCCCTCCACTTT. Translating it yields CASSREIRYNSPLHF.

The J gene is TRBJ2-2, the V gene TRBV20-1; D tentatively reads TRBD1 or TRBD2 (5 bases each). The CDR3 extends over 15 amino acids. Looked up from germline, CDR1 is DFQATT and CDR2 is SNEGSKA (reference sequence). V lost 4 bases and J lost 0, with 12 bases in between. CDR3 nucleotide sequence: TGCAGTGCTATCGGGGCCATTTCGAACACCGGGGAGCTGTTTTTT. Protein: CSAIGAISNTGELFF.

In DNA form, the CDR3 reads TGCGCCAGCAGCCAAGCAGGACTGACCACTGAAGCTTTCTTT. Residues: CASSQAGLTTEAFF. V and J are TRBV4-3 and TRBJ1-1; D is unresolved. V lost 1 base, J lost 4 bases, and 10 bases lay in between. Germline assignment: CDR1 LGHNA and CDR2 YSLEER. The CDR3 totals 14 residues.

The CDR3 here is CSGDRGREGEAFF. The CDR3 DNA follows: TGCAGCGGGGACAGGGGGCGCGAAGGTGAAGCTTTCTTT. The V call is TRBV29-1, the J call TRBJ1-1, with 12 bases lining up with TRBD1. CDR3 length equals 13 residues. The germline CDR1 and CDR2 sequences are SQVTM and ANQGSEA. Trimming at V came to 7 bases and at J to 7 bases, leaving 7 bases not matched to a gene.

This clonotype was detected many times. The rearrangement links TRBV21-1 to TRBJ1-1; the table calls TRBD1, which could not be checked here. TRBV21-1 is designated a pseudogene. The CDR3 loop spans 13 amino acids. As DNA, the CDR3 is TGTGCCAGCAGCAAGAAGACAGGGCCTGAAGCTTTCTTT. Translated: CASSKKTGPEAFF.

This clonotype was seen a few times. The chain combines TRBV3-1 with TRBJ2-1, with unresolved D. This CDR3 has 12 amino acids. The germline V gene encodes CDR1 LGHDT and CDR2 YNNKEL (reference sequence). With 0 bases removed from V and 13 bases from J, the gap between germline ends came to 10 bases. The CDR3 here is CASSQDTTHQFF. The CDR3 nucleotides read TGTGCCAGCAGCCAAGATACGACTCACCAGTTCTTC.

The V and J genes are TRBV7-9 and TRBJ2-3, with 7 bases identical to TRBD1. CDR3 length: 14 residues. V shed 7 bases, J shed 1 base, and the junction held 5 bases outside the gene matches. Germline-derived CDR1 and CDR2 are SEHNR and FQNEAQ (reference sequence). The CDR3 coding sequence is TGTGCCAGCACCAGACAGGGACGCACAGATACGCAGTATTTT. Encoded protein: CASTRQGRTDTQYF.

This clonotype was observed a few times. This chain's CDR3 is CASSVSGGGIHEQYF. DNA for the CDR3: TGTGCCAGCAGCGTAAGCGGGGGAGGGATCCACGAGCAGTACTTC. J is TRBJ2-7 and V is TRBV9; 8 bases agree with TRBD2. There are 15 residues in the CDR3. The ends lost 1 base at V and 5 bases at J; junction bases unmatched: 8. Germline CDR1 is SGDLS and CDR2 is YYNGEE.

This clonotype came up a few times. The CDR3 bases are TGCAGTGCTAGAAAGGGACAGGGCACCTACGAGCAGTACTTC. The encoded protein is CSARKGQGTYEQYF. The genes are TRBV20-1 and TRBJ2-7, with 9 bases that match TRBD1. CDR3 size: 14 residues. CDR1 is DFQATT, CDR2 SNEGSKA, per germline (reference sequence). V lost 2 bases to trimming and J lost 2 bases; unmatched junction nucleotides: 4.

This clonotype was detected only a few times. This chain links TRBV11-2 with TRBJ2-1; no reliable D call. The V gene's germline CDR1 is SGHAT and CDR2 FQNNGV. Between the trimmed V and J ends, which lost 0 bases and 15 bases, there was a span of 15 bases. This CDR3 is 13 amino acids long. The CDR3 sequence is CASSLDPDRAAFF. CDR3 DNA: TGTGCCAGCAGCTTAGACCCGGACCGAGCCGCGTTCTTC.

The sample holds a few counts of this clonotype. CDR3: CASSLLAGPSYGYTF. The CDR3 region has the DNA TGTGCCAGCAGTTTACTGGCGGGGCCGAGCTATGGCTACACCTTC. V gene TRBV12-3 or TRBV12-4 combines with J gene TRBJ1-2; tentatively, D is TRBD1 (5 bases). V lost 2 bases, J lost 4 bases, and 14 bases lay in between. The CDR3 sequence is 15 residues long.